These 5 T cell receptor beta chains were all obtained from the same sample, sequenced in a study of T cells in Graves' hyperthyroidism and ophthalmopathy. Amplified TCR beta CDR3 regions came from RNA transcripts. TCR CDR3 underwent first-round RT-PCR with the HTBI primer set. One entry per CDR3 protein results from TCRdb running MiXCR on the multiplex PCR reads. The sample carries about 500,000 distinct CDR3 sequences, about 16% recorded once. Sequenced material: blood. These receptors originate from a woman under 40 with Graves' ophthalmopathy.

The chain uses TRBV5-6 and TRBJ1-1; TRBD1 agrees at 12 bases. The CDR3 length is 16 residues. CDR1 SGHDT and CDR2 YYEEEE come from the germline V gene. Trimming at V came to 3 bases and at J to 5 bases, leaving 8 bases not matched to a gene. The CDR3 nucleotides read TGTGCCAGCAGCTGGGGACAGGGGGCGCGGAGAACTGAAGCTTTCTTT. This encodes CASSWGQGARRTEAFF.

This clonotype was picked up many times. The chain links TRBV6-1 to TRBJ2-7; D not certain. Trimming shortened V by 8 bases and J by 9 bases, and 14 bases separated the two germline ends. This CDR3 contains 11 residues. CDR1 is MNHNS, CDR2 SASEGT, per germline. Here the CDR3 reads CASFSLDTQYF. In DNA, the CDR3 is TGTGCCAGCTTCTCGCTCGACACGCAGTACTTC.

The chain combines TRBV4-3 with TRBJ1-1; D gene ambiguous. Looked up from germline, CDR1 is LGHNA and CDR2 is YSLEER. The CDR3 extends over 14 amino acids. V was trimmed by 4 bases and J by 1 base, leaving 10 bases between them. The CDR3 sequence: CASSPYVGNTEAFF. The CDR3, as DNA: TGCGCCAGCAGCCCCTACGTAGGGAACACTGAAGCTTTCTTT.

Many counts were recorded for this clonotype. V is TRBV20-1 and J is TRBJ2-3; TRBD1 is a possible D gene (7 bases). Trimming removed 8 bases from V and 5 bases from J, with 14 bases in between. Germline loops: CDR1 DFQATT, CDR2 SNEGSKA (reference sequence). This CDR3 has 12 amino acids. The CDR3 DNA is TGCAGTTGGGCGGGACAGCTAGATACGCAGTATTTT. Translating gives CSWAGQLDTQYF.

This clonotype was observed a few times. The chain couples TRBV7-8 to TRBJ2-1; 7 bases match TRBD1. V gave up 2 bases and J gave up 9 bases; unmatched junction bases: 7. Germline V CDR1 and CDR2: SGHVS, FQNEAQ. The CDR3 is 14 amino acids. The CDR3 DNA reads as TGTGCCAGCAGCTTACAAACCACAGGGGTTGAGCAGTTCTTC. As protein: CASSLQTTGVEQFF. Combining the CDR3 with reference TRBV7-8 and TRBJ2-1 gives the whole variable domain GAGVSQSPRYKVAKRGQDVALRCDPISGHVSLFWYQQALGQGPEFLTYFQNEAQLDKSGLPSDRFFAERPEGSVSTLKIQRTQQEDSAVYLCASSLQTTGVEQFFGPGTRLTVL.